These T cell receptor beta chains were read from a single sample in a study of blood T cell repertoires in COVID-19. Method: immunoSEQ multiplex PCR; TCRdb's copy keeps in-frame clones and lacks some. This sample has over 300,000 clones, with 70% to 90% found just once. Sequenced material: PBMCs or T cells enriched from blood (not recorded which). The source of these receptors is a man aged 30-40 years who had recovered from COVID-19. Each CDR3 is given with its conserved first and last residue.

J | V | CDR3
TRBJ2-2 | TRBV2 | CASTTRPARQGASGELFF
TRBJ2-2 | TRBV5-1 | CASRENTGGELFF
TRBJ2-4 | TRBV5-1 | CASSLVYLPGAKNIQYF
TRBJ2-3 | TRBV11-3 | CASSQRTSGGAGTDTQYF
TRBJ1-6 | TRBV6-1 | CASSEAQSPLHF
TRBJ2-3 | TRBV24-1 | CATETGRDTDTQYF
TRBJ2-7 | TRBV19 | CASSIGGSGGAYEQYF
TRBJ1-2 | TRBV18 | CASSPGTGANYGYTF
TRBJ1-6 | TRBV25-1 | CASGEDEVSPLHF
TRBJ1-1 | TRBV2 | CASTAEKQNTEAFF
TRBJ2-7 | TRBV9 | CASSAGGRSYEQYF
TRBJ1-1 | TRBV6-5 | CASSYSAVLNTEAFF
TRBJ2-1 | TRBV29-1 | CSVEYYRDTNEQFF